These T cell receptor beta chains were read from a single sample in a study of CD8 T cells in Susac syndrome. TCRdb ran MiXCR on the immunoSEQ multiplex PCR reads and lists one entry per CDR3 protein. The table includes about 180,000 distinct CDR3 sequences, approximately 96% detected once. Sequenced material: CD4+ T cells from PBMCs. The receptors derive from a human donor with multiple sclerosis. Both conserved end residues are part of each CDR3. The D gene is left open where the match is weak. Expanded clones get a size class; other rows say once, few or many, or leave the size out.

TRBV15	TRBJ2-5	.	.	CATSRGSLDRRWYF	TGTGCCACCAGCAGAGGATCGCTAGACAGACGATGGTACTTC
TRBV5-1	TRBJ2-5	.	TRBD2	CASSHGGKETQYF	TGCGCCAGCAGCCACGGGGGGAAAGAGACCCAGTACTTC
TRBV11-3	TRBJ1-1	.	.	CASRHSGVEAFF	TGTGCCAGCAGACACTCGGGGGTGGAAGCTTTCTTT
TRBV2	TRBJ1-1	.	.	CASSDESGANTEAFF	TGTGCCAGCAGTGACGAGAGTGGGGCGAACACTGAAGCTTTCTTT
TRBV13	TRBJ1-6	.	TRBD1	CAGSSPGTGNSPLHF	TGTGCCGGCAGCTCCCCCGGGACAGGGAATTCACCCCTCCACTTT
TRBV13	TRBJ2-7	.	TRBD1	CASSYGQGITYEQYF	TGTGCCAGCAGCTACGGACAGGGAATAACCTACGAGCAGTACTTC
TRBV7-2	TRBJ2-3	.	TRBD2	CASSFSGGARDTQYF	TGTGCCAGCAGCTTTAGCGGGGGGGCGCGGGATACGCAGTATTTT
TRBV3-1	TRBJ2-1	.	TRBD2	CASSQVAGGPYNEQFF	TGTGCCAGCAGCCAAGTAGCGGGGGGGCCCTACAATGAGCAGTTCTTC
TRBV5-6	TRBJ2-6	.	.	CASSSKISGVNVLTF	TGTGCCAGCAGCTCCAAGATCTCTGGGGTCAACGTCCTGACTTTC
TRBV7-9	TRBJ2-5	once	.	CASSLVSGSTETQYF	TGTGCCAGCAGCTTAGTCTCGGGTTCCACGGAGACCCAGTACTTC
TRBV6-5	TRBJ2-7	once	TRBD2	CASSETGRMDYEQYF	TGTGCCAGCAGCGAAACCGGGAGGATGGACTACGAGCAGTACTTC
TRBV18	TRBJ1-1	.	.	CASSPRRMATNTEAFF	TGTGCCAGCTCACCACGGAGAATGGCAACGAACACTGAAGCTTTCTTT
TRBV6-5	TRBJ1-6	.	.	CASSYGHINSPLHF	TGTGCCAGCAGTTACGGGCACATTAATTCACCCCTCCACTTT
TRBV30	TRBJ1-1	.	.	CAWNPDMNTEAFF	TGTGCCTGGAATCCGGACATGAACACTGAAGCTTTCTTT
TRBV23-1	TRBJ2-3	.	TRBD2	CASIRPSGGTDTQYF	TGCGCCAGCATACGCCCTAGCGGGGGCACAGATACGCAGTATTTT
TRBV19	TRBJ1-1	.	.	CASSIEGGMNTEAFF	TGTGCCAGTAGTATTGAGGGGGGGATGAACACTGAAGCTTTCTTT
TRBV14	TRBJ2-5	few	.	CASSQDSTQYF	TGTGCCAGCAGCCAAGATTCGACCCAGTACTTC
TRBV10-2	TRBJ2-1	.	.	CASSEPLGYNEQFF	TGCGCCAGCAGTGAGCCGTTGGGGTACAATGAGCAGTTCTTC
TRBV28	TRBJ2-5	.	TRBD2	CASSPPGRGGQETQYF	TGTGCCAGCAGCCCCCCGGGGAGGGGCGGTCAAGAGACCCAGTACTTC
TRBV6-5	TRBJ2-1	.	.	CASSPRTSSYNEQFF	TGTGCCAGCAGTCCACGGACTTCTTCGTACAATGAGCAGTTCTTC
TRBV7-9	TRBJ1-2	.	TRBD1	CASSLGDRGSYGYTF	TGTGCCAGCAGCTTAGGAGACAGGGGTTCCTATGGCTACACCTTC
TRBV19	TRBJ1-2	.	.	CASRGIGYTF	TGTGCCAGTAGGGGGATCGGCTACACCTTC
TRBV7-2	TRBJ2-2	.	TRBD2	CASSLNGGMKDGELFF	TGTGCCAGCAGCTTAAACGGGGGGATGAAGGACGGGGAGCTGTTTTTT
TRBV20-1	TRBJ1-1	.	.	CSAIRGRNTEAFF	TGCAGTGCTATACGGGGGCGGAACACTGAAGCTTTCTTT
TRBV7-9	TRBJ1-5	.	.	CASSSQTGSNQPQHF	TGTGCCAGCAGCTCCCAGACAGGTAGCAATCAGCCCCAGCATTTT
TRBV23-1	TRBJ2-3	.	.	CASSPKKGGHTDTQYF	TGCGCCAGCAGTCCCAAAAAAGGAGGGCACACAGATACGCAGTATTTT
TRBV15	TRBJ2-1	.	.	CATSRAPRDYNEQFF	TGTGCCACCAGCAGGGCTCCCAGGGACTACAATGAGCAGTTCTTC
TRBV7-9	TRBJ1-2	once	.	CASSHLRNEGYTF	TGTGCCAGCAGCCACCTGAGGAACGAAGGCTACACCTTC
TRBV12-3/TRBV12-4	TRBJ2-2	once	.	CASSFGGDGELFF	TGTGCCAGCAGTTTCGGGGGCGACGGGGAGCTGTTTTTT
TRBV29-1	TRBJ2-3	.	.	CSVDRGRLTDTQYF	TGCAGCGTTGACCGGGGGCGCTTAACAGATACGCAGTATTTT
TRBV14	TRBJ1-2	.	.	CATSGPVTEHGYTF	TGTGCCACCTCCGGTCCCGTTACTGAACATGGCTACACCTTC
TRBV28	TRBJ1-1	.	.	CASSYLTEAFF	TGTGCCAGCAGTTATCTGACAGAAGCTTTCTTT
TRBV6-1	TRBJ2-5	.	TRBD2	CASSLGLAGGVQETQYF	TGTGCCAGCAGTCTCGGACTAGCGGGGGGGGTACAAGAGACCCAGTACTTC
TRBV6-5	TRBJ1-2	.	TRBD1	CASRKQGAGYTF	TGTGCCAGCAGGAAACAGGGGGCTGGCTACACCTTC
TRBV28	TRBJ2-3	.	TRBD1	CASNRGQWDTQYF	TGTGCCAGCAACAGGGGGCAGTGGGATACGCAGTATTTT
TRBV20-1	TRBJ2-1	.	TRBD1	CSAATGVDGDEQFF	TGCAGTGCTGCGACAGGGGTGGATGGGGATGAGCAGTTCTTC
TRBV4-1	TRBJ2-5	.	TRBD2	CASTAGVQETQYF	TGCGCCAGCACAGCGGGGGTACAAGAGACCCAGTACTTC
TRBV18	TRBJ2-7	.	.	CASSPNRSVYEQYF	TGTGCCAGCTCACCAAACAGATCAGTCTACGAGCAGTACTTC
TRBV7-2	TRBJ2-7	.	TRBD2	CASSLDPRLAGGSYEQYF	TGTGCCAGCAGCTTAGATCCCCGACTAGCGGGGGGGTCCTACGAGCAGTACTTC
TRBV9	TRBJ1-2	.	TRBD1	CASSVGTADYGYTF	TGTGCCAGCAGCGTTGGGACAGCCGACTATGGCTACACCTTC